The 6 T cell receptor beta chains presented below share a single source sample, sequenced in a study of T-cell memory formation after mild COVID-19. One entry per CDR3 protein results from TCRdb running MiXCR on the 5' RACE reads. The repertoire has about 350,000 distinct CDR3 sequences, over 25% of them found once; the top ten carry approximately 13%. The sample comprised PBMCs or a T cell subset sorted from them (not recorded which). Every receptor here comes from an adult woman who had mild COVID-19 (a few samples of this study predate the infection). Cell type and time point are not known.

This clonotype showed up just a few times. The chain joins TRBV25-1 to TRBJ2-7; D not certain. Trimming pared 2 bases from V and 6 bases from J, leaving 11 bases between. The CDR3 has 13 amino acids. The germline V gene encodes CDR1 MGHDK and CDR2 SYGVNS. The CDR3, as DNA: TGTGCCAGCAGTGAAACAGACCCCTCCGAGCAGTACTTC. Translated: CASSETDPSEQYF.

The CDR3 DNA follows: TGTGCCACCAGCACCAGACAGGGGTGGACCTACAATGAGCAGTTCTTC. It specifies CATSTRQGWTYNEQFF. The chain links TRBV15 to TRBJ2-1, with 8 nucleotides matching TRBD1. This CDR3 region has 16 residues. J lost 2 bases, V lost 4 bases, and 7 bases had no gene match. Germline CDR1 LNHNV, CDR2 YYDKDF (reference sequence). Looking up the rest from reference TRBV15 and TRBJ2-1 gives the full variable domain: DAMVIQNPRYQVTQFGKPVTLSCSQTLNHNVMYWYQQKSSQAPKLLFHYYDKDFNNEADTPDNFQSRRPNTSFCFLDIRSPGLGDTAMYLCATSTRQGWTYNEQFFGPGTRLTVL.

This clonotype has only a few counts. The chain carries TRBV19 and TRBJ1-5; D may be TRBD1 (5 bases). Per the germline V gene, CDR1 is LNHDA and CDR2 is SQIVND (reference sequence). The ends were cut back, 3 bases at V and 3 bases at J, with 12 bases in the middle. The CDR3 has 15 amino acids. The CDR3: CASSISGTFNQPQHF. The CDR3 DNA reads TGTGCCAGTAGTATTTCCGGGACCTTCAATCAGCCCCAGCATTTT. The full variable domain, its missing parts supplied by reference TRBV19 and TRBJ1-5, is DGGITQSPKYLFRKEGQNVTLSCEQNLNHDAMYWYRQDPGQGLRLIYYSQIVNDFQKGDIAEGYSVSREKKESFPLTVTSAQKNPTAFYLCASSISGTFNQPQHFGDGTRLSIL.

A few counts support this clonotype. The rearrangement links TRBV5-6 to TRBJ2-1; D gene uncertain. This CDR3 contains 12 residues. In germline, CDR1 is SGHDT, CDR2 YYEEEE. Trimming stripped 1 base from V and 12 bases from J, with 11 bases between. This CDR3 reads CASSLYAGAQFF. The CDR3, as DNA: TGTGCCAGCAGCTTGTACGCCGGCGCGCAGTTCTTC.

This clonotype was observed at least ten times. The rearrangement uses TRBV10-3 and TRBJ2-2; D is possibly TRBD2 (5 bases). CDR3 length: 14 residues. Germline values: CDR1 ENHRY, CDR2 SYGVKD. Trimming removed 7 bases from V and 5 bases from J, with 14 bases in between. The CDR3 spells CAITGISGTGELFF. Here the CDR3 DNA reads TGTGCCATCACCGGGATTTCAGGAACCGGGGAGCTGTTTTTT.

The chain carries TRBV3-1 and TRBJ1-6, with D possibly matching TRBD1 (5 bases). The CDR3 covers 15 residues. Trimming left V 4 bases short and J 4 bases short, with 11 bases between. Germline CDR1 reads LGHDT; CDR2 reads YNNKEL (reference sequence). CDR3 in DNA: TGTGCCAGCAGCCCCCCGGGGGGGTATAATTCACCCCTCCACTTT. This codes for CASSPPGGYNSPLHF.